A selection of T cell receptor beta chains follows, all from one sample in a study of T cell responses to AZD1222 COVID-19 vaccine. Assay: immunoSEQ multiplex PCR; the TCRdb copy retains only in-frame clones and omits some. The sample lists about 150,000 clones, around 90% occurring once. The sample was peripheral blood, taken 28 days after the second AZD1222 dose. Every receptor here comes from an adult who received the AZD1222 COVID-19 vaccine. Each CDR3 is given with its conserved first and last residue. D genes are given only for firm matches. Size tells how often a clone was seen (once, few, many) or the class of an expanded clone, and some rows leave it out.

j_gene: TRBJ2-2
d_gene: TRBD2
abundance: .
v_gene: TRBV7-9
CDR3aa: CASLSGGSRDTGELFF
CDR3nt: TGTGCCAGCCTCTCGGGCGGGAGCCGGGACACCGGGGAGCTGTTTTTT

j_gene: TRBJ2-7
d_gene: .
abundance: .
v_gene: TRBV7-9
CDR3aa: CASSLTAYEQYF
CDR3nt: TGTGCCAGCAGCTTAACCGCCTACGAGCAGTACTTC

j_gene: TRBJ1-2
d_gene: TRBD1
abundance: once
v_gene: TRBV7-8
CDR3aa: CASQGGGRGYTF
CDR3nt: TGTGCCAGCCAGGGGGGTGGTCGCGGCTACACCTTC

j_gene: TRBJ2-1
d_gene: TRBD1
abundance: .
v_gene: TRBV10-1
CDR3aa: CASSRGSYNEQFF
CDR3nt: TGCGCCAGCAGCAGGGGGTCCTACAATGAGCAGTTCTTC

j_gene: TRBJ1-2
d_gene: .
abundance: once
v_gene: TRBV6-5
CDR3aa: CASSSQTANYGYTF
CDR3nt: TGTGCCAGCAGCAGCCAGACAGCCAACTATGGCTACACCTTC

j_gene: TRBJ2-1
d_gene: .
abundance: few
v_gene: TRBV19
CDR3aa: CASSIFGGNYNEQFF
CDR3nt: TGTGCCAGTAGTATATTCGGAGGGAACTACAATGAGCAGTTCTTC

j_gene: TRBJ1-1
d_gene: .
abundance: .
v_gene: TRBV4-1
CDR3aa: CASSQLGNTEAFF
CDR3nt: TGCGCCAGCAGCCAACTAGGTAACACTGAAGCTTTCTTT

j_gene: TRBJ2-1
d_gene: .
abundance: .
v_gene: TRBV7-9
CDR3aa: CASSRRQGEQFF
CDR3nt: TGTGCCAGCAGCCGGAGGCAGGGTGAGCAGTTCTTC

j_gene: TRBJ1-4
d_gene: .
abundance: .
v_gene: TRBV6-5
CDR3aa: CASSSGLGNEKLFF
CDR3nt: TGTGCCAGCAGCTCGGGGCTAGGTAATGAAAAACTGTTTTTT

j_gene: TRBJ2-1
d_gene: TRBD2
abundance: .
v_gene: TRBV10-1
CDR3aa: CATMVLAGRNNEQFF
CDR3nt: TGCGCCACCATGGTACTAGCGGGAAGAAACAATGAGCAGTTCTTC

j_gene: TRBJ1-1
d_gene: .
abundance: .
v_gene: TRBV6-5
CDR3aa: CASSYSRRTEAFF
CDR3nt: TGTGCCAGCAGTTACTCCCGTCGTACTGAAGCTTTCTTT